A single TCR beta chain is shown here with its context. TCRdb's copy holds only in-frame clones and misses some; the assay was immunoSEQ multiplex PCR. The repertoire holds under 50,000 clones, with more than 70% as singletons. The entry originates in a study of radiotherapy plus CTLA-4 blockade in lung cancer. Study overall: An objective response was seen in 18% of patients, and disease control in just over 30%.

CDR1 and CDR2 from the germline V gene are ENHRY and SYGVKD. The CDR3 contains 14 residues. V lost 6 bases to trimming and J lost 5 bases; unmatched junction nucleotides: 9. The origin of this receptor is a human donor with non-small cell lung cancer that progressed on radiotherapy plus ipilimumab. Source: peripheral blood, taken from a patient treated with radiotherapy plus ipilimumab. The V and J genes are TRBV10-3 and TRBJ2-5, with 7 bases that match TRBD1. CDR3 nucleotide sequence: TGTGCCATCAGCGACAGGGCCGAAAGTGAGACCCAGTACTTC. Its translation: CAISDRAESETQYF.